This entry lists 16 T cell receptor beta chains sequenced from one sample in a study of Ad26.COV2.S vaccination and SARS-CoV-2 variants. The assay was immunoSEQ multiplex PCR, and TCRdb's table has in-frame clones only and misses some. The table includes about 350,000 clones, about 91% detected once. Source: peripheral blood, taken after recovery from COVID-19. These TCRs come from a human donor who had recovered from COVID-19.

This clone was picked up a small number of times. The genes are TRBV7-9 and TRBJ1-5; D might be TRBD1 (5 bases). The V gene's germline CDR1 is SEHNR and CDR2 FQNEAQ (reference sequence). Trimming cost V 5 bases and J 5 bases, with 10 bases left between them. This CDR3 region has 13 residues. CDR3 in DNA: TGTGCCAGCAGCCTGGGGCCTTATCAGCCCCAGCATTTT. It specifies CASSLGPYQPQHF. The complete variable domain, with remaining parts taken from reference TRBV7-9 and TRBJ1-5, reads DTGVSQNPRHKITKRGQNVTFRCDPISEHNRLYWYRQTLGQGPEFLTYFQNEAQLEKSRLLSDRFSAERPKGSFSTLEIQRTEQGDSAMYLCASSLGPYQPQHFGDGTRLSIL.

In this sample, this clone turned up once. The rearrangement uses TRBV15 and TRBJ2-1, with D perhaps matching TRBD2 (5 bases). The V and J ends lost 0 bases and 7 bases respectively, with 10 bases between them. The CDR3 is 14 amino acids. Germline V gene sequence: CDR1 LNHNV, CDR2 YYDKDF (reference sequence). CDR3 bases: TGTGCCACCAGCAGAGATTTTGGGGAGAATGAGCAGTTCTTC. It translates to CATSRDFGENEQFF.

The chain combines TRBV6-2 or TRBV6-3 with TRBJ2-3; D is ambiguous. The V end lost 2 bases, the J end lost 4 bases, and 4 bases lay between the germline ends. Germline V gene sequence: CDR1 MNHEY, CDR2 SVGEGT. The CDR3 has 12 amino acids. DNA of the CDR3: TGTGCCAGCAGTTACACGGCAGATACGCAGTATTTT. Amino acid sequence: CASSYTADTQYF.

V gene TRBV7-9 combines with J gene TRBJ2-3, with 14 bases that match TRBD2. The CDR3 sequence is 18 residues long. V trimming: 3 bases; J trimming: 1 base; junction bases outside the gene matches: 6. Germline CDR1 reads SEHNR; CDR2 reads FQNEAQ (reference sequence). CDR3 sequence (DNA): TGTGCCAGCAGCTTTCCCGTGGGACTAGCGGGGGGCACAGATACGCAGTATTTT. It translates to CASSFPVGLAGGTDTQYF.

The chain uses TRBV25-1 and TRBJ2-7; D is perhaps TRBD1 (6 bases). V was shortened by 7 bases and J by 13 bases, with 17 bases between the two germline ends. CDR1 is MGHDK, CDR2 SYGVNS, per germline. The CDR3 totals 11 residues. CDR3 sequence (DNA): TGTGCCAGCACAGGGGTACTTGGGACCTACTTC. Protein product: CASTGVLGTYF.

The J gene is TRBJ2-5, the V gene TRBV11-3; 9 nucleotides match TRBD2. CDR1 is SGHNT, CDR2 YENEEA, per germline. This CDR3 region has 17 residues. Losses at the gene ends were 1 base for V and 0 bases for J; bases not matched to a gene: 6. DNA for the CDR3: TGTGCCAGCAGCTTAGGTGCCCTAGCGGGGAACCAAGAGACCCAGTACTTC. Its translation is CASSLGALAGNQETQYF. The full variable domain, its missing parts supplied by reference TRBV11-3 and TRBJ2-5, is EAGVVQSPRYKIIEKKQPVAFWCNPISGHNTLYWYLQNLGQGPELLIRYENEEAVDDSQLPKDRFSAERLKGVDSTLKIQPAELGDSAVYLCASSLGALAGNQETQYFGPGTRLLVL.

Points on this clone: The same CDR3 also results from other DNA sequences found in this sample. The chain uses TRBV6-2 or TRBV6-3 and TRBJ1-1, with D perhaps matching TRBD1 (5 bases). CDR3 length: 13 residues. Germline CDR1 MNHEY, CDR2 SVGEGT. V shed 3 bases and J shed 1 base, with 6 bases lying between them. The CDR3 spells CASSYGQNTEAFF. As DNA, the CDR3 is TGTGCCAGCAGTTATGGACAGAACACTGAAGCTTTCTTT.

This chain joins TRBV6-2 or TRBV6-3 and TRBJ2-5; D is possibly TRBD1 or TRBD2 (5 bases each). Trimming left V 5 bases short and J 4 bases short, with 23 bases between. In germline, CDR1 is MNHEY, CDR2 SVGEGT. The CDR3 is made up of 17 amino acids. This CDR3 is CASSNPRGTGRVETQYF. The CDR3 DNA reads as TGTGCCAGCAGTAACCCTCGAGGGACCGGACGGGTAGAGACCCAGTACTTC.

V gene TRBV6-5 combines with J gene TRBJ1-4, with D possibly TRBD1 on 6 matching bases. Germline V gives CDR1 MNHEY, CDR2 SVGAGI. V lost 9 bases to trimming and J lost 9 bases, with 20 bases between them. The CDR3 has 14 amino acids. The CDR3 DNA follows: TGTGCCAGTGCCCTCGAGGGGGGAGCACAAAAACTGTTTTTT. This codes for CASALEGGAQKLFF.

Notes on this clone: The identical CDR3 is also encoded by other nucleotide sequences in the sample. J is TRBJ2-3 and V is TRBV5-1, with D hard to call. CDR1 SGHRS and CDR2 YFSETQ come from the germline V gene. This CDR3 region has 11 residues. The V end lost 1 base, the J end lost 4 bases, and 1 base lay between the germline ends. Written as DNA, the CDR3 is TGCGCCAGCAGCTTGTCAGATACGCAGTATTTT. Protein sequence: CASSLSDTQYF.

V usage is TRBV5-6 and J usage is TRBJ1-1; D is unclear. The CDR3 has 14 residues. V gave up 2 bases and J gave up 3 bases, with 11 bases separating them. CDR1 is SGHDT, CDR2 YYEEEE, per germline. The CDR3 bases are TGTGCCAGCAGCTTCTTGAATCGGGACACTGAAGCTTTCTTT. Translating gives CASSFLNRDTEAFF.

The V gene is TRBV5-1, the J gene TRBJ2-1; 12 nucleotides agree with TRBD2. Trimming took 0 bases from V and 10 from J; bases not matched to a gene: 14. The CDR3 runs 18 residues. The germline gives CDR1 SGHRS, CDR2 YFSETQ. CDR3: CASSLVPTLAGGPGEQFF. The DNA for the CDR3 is TGCGCCAGCAGCTTGGTGCCGACACTAGCGGGGGGCCCGGGGGAGCAGTTCTTC.

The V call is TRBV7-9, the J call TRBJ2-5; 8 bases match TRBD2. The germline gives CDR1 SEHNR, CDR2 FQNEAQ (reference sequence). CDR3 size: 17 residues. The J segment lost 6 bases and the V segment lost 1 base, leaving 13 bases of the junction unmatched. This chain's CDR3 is CASSLGITSGLGKTQYF. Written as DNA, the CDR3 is TGTGCCAGCAGCTTAGGGATTACTAGCGGTCTGGGGAAGACCCAGTACTTC. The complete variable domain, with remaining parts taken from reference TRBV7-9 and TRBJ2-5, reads DTGVSQNPRHKITKRGQNVTFRCDPISEHNRLYWYRQTLGQGPEFLTYFQNEAQLEKSRLLSDRFSAERPKGSFSTLEIQRTEQGDSAMYLCASSLGITSGLGKTQYFGPGTRLLVL.

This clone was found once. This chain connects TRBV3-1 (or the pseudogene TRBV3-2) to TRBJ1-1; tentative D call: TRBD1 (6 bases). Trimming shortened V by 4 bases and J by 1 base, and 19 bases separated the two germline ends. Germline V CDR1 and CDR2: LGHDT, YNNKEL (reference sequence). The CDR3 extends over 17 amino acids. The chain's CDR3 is CASSRYRDTRANTEAFF. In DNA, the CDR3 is TGTGCCAGCAGCCGATACCGGGACACCCGAGCGAACACTGAAGCTTTCTTT.

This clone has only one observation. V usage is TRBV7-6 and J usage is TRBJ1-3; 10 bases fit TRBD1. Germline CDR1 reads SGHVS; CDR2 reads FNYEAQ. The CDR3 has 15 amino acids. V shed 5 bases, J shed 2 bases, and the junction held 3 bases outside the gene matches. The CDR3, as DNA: TGTGCCAGCAGCCGGGGGACAGGGGCTGGAAACACCATATATTTT. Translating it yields CASSRGTGAGNTIYF.

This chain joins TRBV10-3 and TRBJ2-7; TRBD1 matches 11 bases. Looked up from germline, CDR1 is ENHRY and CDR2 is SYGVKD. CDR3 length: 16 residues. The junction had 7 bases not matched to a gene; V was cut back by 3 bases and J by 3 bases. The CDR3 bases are TGTGCCATCAGTGAAGGGACAGGGGGACCCCACTACGAGCAGTACTTC. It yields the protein CAISEGTGGPHYEQYF.